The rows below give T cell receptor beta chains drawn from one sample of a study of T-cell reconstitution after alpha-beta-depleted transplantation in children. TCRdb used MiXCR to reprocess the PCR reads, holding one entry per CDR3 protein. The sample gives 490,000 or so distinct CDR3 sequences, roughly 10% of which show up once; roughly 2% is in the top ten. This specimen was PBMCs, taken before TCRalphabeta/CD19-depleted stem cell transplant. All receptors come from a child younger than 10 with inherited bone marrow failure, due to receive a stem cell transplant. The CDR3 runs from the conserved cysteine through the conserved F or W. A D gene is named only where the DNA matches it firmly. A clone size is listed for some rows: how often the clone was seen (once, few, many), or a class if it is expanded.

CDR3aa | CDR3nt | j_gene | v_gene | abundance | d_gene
CASTSGGFSYNEQFF | TGTGCCAGCACTAGCGGGGGTTTCTCCTACAATGAGCAGTTCTTC | TRBJ2-1 | TRBV7-2 | - | TRBD2
CSAKPVNTGELFF | TGCAGCGCCAAGCCGGTGAACACCGGGGAGCTGTTTTTT | TRBJ2-2 | TRBV29-1 | many | -
CASSLRGGLFF | TGTGCCAGCAGTTTGCGAGGTGGGCTGTTTTTT | TRBJ2-2 | TRBV28 | many | -
CASSLQGARSTEAFF | TGCGCCAGCAGCTTACAGGGGGCGCGGAGCACTGAAGCTTTCTTT | TRBJ1-1 | TRBV5-1 | many | TRBD1
CATSRDAQGRDSTGELFF | TGTGCCACCAGCAGAGATGCGCAGGGAAGGGACTCCACCGGGGAGCTGTTTTTT | TRBJ2-2 | TRBV15 | many | -
CASSPGTGGREQYF | TGTGCCAGCTCACCCGGGACAGGGGGGCGCGAGCAGTACTTC | TRBJ2-7 | TRBV18 | - | TRBD1
CASSFGTSGYNEQFF | TGTGCCAGCAGTTTTGGGACTAGCGGCTACAATGAGCAGTTCTTC | TRBJ2-1 | TRBV12-3/TRBV12-4 | many | TRBD2
CSAWTLQETQYF | TGCAGTGCTTGGACGCTACAAGAGACCCAGTACTTC | TRBJ2-5 | TRBV20-1 | many | -
CSARVAGAINEQFF | TGCAGTGCTAGAGTTGCGGGAGCTATAAATGAGCAGTTCTTC | TRBJ2-1 | TRBV20-1 | many | TRBD2
CASSLGRQYTGELFF | TGTGCCAGCAGTTTAGGGAGGCAGTACACCGGGGAGCTGTTTTTT | TRBJ2-2 | TRBV27 | many | -
CASSLVLAGGPGYEQYF | TGTGCCAGCAGCTTAGTTCTAGCGGGAGGGCCGGGCTACGAGCAGTACTTC | TRBJ2-7 | TRBV11-2 | - | TRBD2
CASSYSRGTGGAYEQYF | TGTGCCAGCAGTTACTCGCGAGGGACAGGGGGGGCCTACGAGCAGTACTTC | TRBJ2-7 | TRBV6-5 | - | TRBD1
CASSISSYNEQFF | TGTGCCAGCAGTATAAGCTCCTACAATGAGCAGTTCTTC | TRBJ2-1 | TRBV19 | many | -
CASSKLAGGLETQYF | TGCGCCAGCAGCAAGCTAGCGGGAGGGTTAGAGACCCAGTACTTC | TRBJ2-5 | TRBV4-3 | many | TRBD2
CASSRTASTDTQYF | TGTGCCAGCAGCCGGACGGCAAGCACAGATACGCAGTATTTT | TRBJ2-3 | TRBV12-3/TRBV12-4 | many | -
CASSETGGSSSDYEQYF | TGTGCCAGCAGTGAAACTGGAGGGAGTAGCTCCGACTACGAGCAGTACTTC | TRBJ2-7 | TRBV25-1 | - | -
CASSSLGGSYEQYF | TGTGCCAGCAGTTCTCTTGGGGGGTCCTACGAGCAGTACTTC | TRBJ2-7 | TRBV12-3/TRBV12-4 | many | -
CASSQFREQFF | TGTGCCAGCAGCCAATTTCGTGAGCAGTTCTTC | TRBJ2-1 | TRBV3-1 | many | -
CASSLEAGEDGYTF | TGTGCCAGCAGCTTAGAGGCAGGGGAAGATGGCTACACCTTC | TRBJ1-2 | TRBV11-2 | few | -
CATSRDQARLGETQYF | TGTGCCACCAGCAGAGATCAGGCCAGACTTGGCGAGACCCAGTACTTC | TRBJ2-5 | TRBV15 | many | -
CASSLGIGRAMWDEQFF | TGTGCCAGCAGCTTAGGAATCGGGAGAGCGATGTGGGATGAGCAGTTCTTC | TRBJ2-1 | TRBV7-9 | many | -
CASSLVGDRGPTTDTQYF | TGTGCCAGCAGTTTAGTTGGGGACAGGGGTCCGACCACAGATACGCAGTATTTT | TRBJ2-3 | TRBV28 | many | TRBD1
CASSLIGGGETQYF | TGTGCCAGCAGTTTAATAGGGGGAGGAGAGACCCAGTACTTC | TRBJ2-5 | TRBV12-3/TRBV12-4 | many | -
CASSSAHSPLHF | TGCGCCAGCAGCTCCGCCCATTCACCCCTCCACTTT | TRBJ1-6 | TRBV5-1 | many | -
CASSLVGGLYEQYF | TGTGCCAGCAGCTTAGTCGGCGGGCTCTACGAGCAGTACTTC | TRBJ2-7 | TRBV6-2/TRBV6-3 | many | -
CASSFFLADTGELFF | TGTGCCAGCAGCTTCTTCCTAGCTGACACCGGGGAGCTGTTTTTT | TRBJ2-2 | TRBV5-4 | - | -
CCARDHWEGGSSYNEQFF | TGCTGTGCTAGAGATCACTGGGAGGGCGGGAGCTCCTACAATGAGCAGTTCTTC | TRBJ2-1 | TRBV20-1 | - | TRBD2
CASTGQGRKETQYF | TGCGCCAGTACGGGACAGGGAAGGAAAGAGACCCAGTACTTC | TRBJ2-5 | TRBV23-1 | few | TRBD1
CASSRDPGTAYQETQYF | TGTGCCAGCTCACGTGACCCCGGGACGGCTTACCAAGAGACCCAGTACTTC | TRBJ2-5 | TRBV18 | many | -
CASYDSVHYNEQFF | TGCGCCAGCTACGACAGTGTCCACTACAATGAGCAGTTCTTC | TRBJ2-1 | TRBV5-1 | many | -
CASSVEWGYNEQFF | TGTGCCAGCAGCGTAGAATGGGGGTACAATGAGCAGTTCTTC | TRBJ2-1 | TRBV9 | many | -
CASSDGEGGTDTQYF | TGTGCCAGCAGTGACGGAGAGGGGGGCACAGATACGCAGTATTTT | TRBJ2-3 | TRBV6-4 | many | -
CASSYSGGGTQYF | TGTGCCAGCAGTTACAGCGGGGGGGGGACCCAGTACTTC | TRBJ2-5 | TRBV12-3/TRBV12-4 | - | TRBD2
CSARAVGLAGVGEQYF | TGCAGTGCTAGAGCGGTAGGTCTAGCGGGAGTGGGCGAGCAGTACTTC | TRBJ2-7 | TRBV20-1 | few | TRBD2
CASSAGQAYSQFYEQYF | TGTGCCAGCAGCGCTGGACAGGCCTATTCTCAATTCTACGAGCAGTACTTC | TRBJ2-7 | TRBV9 | - | TRBD1
CASSLPGSTNEQFF | TGTGCCAGCAGCTTACCGGGATCCACAAATGAGCAGTTCTTC | TRBJ2-1 | TRBV7-2 | many | -
CASSFIGGLNTEAFF | TGCGCCAGCAGCTTTATAGGAGGGTTGAACACTGAAGCTTTCTTT | TRBJ1-1 | TRBV5-1 | many | -
CASSPSAAGYHEQYF | TGCGCCAGCAGCCCTTCCGCTGCAGGGTACCACGAGCAGTACTTC | TRBJ2-7 | TRBV4-1 | - | -
CASTPRATGNYEQYF | TGTGCCAGCACTCCCAGAGCGACAGGGAACTACGAGCAGTACTTC | TRBJ2-7 | TRBV28 | many | TRBD1
CASSSQGSAGELFF | TGTGCCAGCAGCTCACAGGGGAGCGCCGGGGAGCTGTTTTTT | TRBJ2-2 | TRBV5-4 | few | TRBD1
CASRRTSGTYEQYF | TGTGCCAGCAGGAGGACTAGCGGGACCTACGAGCAGTACTTC | TRBJ2-7 | TRBV5-4 | - | TRBD2
CSVVSPSGRNTGELFF | TGCAGCGTTGTCTCCCCAAGCGGGAGAAACACCGGGGAGCTGTTTTTT | TRBJ2-2 | TRBV29-1 | many | TRBD2
CASSLSPRISEGYTF | TGTGCCAGCAGCCTATCCCCCAGAATCTCGGAAGGCTACACCTTC | TRBJ1-2 | TRBV4-2 | many | -
CASSIDLDRGVQPQHF | TGTGCCAGTAGTATAGATCTGGACAGGGGAGTTCAGCCCCAGCATTTT | TRBJ1-5 | TRBV19 | many | TRBD1
CSAMMGTSGNQETQYF | TGCAGTGCGATGATGGGGACTAGCGGAAACCAAGAGACCCAGTACTTC | TRBJ2-5 | TRBV20-1 | few | TRBD2
CASTAGEYNEQFF | TGTGCCAGCACAGCGGGGGAGTACAATGAGCAGTTCTTC | TRBJ2-1 | TRBV7-9 | many | TRBD2
CASSSGLAGSIEQYF | TGTGCCAGCAGCTCCGGACTAGCGGGTTCGATCGAGCAGTACTTC | TRBJ2-7 | TRBV7-2 | many | TRBD2
CASSYYSSYEQYF | TGTGCCAGCAGTTACTACTCCTCCTACGAGCAGTACTTC | TRBJ2-7 | TRBV6-5 | many | -
CASSYILAEMRDTGELFF | TGTGCCAGCAGTTATATTCTAGCGGAGATGAGGGACACCGGGGAGCTGTTTTTT | TRBJ2-2 | TRBV6-5 | few | TRBD2
CSAPTGGGDTQYF | TGCAGTGCTCCCACGGGAGGGGGAGATACGCAGTATTTT | TRBJ2-3 | TRBV20-1 | many | TRBD2
CASSLFGGSPAGELFF | TGTGCCAGCAGCTTATTCGGCGGGAGCCCGGCCGGGGAGCTGTTTTTT | TRBJ2-2 | TRBV7-9 | many | TRBD2
CASSSFGQGGTDTQYF | TGTGCCAGCAGCTCCTTTGGACAGGGCGGCACAGATACGCAGTATTTT | TRBJ2-3 | TRBV7-9 | many | TRBD1
CSAMSLRLNYNEQFF | TGCAGTGCTATGTCTCTACGACTTAACTACAATGAGCAGTTCTTC | TRBJ2-1 | TRBV20-1 | few | -
CASRRGNEQFF | TGCGCCAGCAGGAGGGGTAATGAGCAGTTCTTC | TRBJ2-1 | TRBV4-3 | many | -
CASSQDRPTTNPEAFF | TGTGCCAGCAGCCAAGATAGGCCTACAACAAACCCTGAAGCTTTCTTT | TRBJ1-1 | TRBV14 | many | -